This T cell receptor beta chain was sequenced in a study of shared clonotypes between healthy human individuals. The J segment lost 2 bases and the V segment lost 5 bases, leaving 7 bases of the junction unmatched. Germline V gene data show CDR1 as LNHDA and CDR2 as SQIVND (reference sequence). This CDR3 has 15 residues. Genomic DNA of every subset was divided equally among multiple immunoSEQ plates. The authors sequenced unsorted PBMC DNA on ten immunoSEQ deep assay plates. Produced via immunoSEQ multiplex PCR; TCRdb's table is partial and in-frame only. The sample carries approximately 500,000 clones, approximately 85% recorded once.

This chain joins TRBV19 and TRBJ2-7; 9 positions match TRBD2. Sequenced sample: PBMCs. The receptor's source is a middle-aged woman in good health. Some clones in this sample may be carry-over from other donors' samples. CDR3 in amino acids: CASSPRLAGPYEQYF. The CDR3 region has the DNA TGTGCCAGTAGTCCCCGGCTAGCGGGGCCCTACGAGCAGTACTTC.